The 21 T cell receptor beta chains listed next were all sequenced from one sample in a study of T-cell reconstitution after alpha-beta-depleted transplantation in children. The TCRbeta library was prepared with unique molecular identifiers. A single record per CDR3 protein comes from TCRdb applying MiXCR to the PCR reads. The data hold about 70,000 distinct CDR3 sequences, with around 9.9% observed a single time. Sample: PBMCs, taken before TCRalphabeta/CD19-depleted stem cell transplant. The receptors were gathered from a boy aged 5-17 years with acute myeloid leukemia, due to receive a stem cell transplant.

This clonotype came up many times. The CDR3 loop reads CSARDLLLGQGHYGYTF. DNA for the CDR3: TGCAGTGCTAGAGATCTTCTCCTTGGACAGGGCCACTATGGCTACACCTTC. The chain couples TRBV20-1 to TRBJ1-2; 8 nucleotides match TRBD1. The CDR3 contains 17 residues. Germline CDR1 reads DFQATT; CDR2 reads SNEGSKA (reference sequence). Trimming cost V 0 bases and J 3 bases; bases outside gene matches: 12.

This clonotype has at least ten counts. The rearrangement joins TRBV5-1 to TRBJ2-7, with TRBD2 identical over 7 bases. The germline V gene encodes CDR1 SGHRS and CDR2 YFSETQ. The CDR3 is 14 amino acids. V lost 5 bases and J lost 1; bases outside the gene matches: 6. CDR3: CASSTTGGSYEQYF. Here the CDR3 DNA reads TGCGCCAGCAGTACCACGGGAGGTTCCTACGAGCAGTACTTC.

There are many counts of this clonotype. This chain links TRBV9 with TRBJ2-2; possibly TRBD1 for D (6 bases). The CDR3 extends over 14 amino acids. Germline CDR1 is SGDLS and CDR2 is YYNGEE. The germline V and J ends were trimmed by 6 bases and 1 base, with 10 bases remaining between them. CDR3 sequence reads: CASTLDRNTGELFF. The CDR3 DNA follows: TGTGCCAGCACCCTGGACAGGAACACCGGGGAGCTGTTTTTT. Filled out from reference TRBV9 and TRBJ2-2, the complete variable domain reads DSGVTQTPKHLITATGQRVTLRCSPRSGDLSVYWYQQSLDQGLQFLIQYYNGEERAKGNILERFSAQQFPDLHSELNLSSLELGDSALYFCASTLDRNTGELFFGEGSRLTVL.

This clonotype was observed at least ten times. The rearrangement uses TRBV12-3 or TRBV12-4 and TRBJ2-4; D unresolved. The V end was cut by 3 bases, the J end by 9 bases, with 15 bases between. This CDR3 contains 14 residues. Here the CDR3 reads CASSFGQNLGIQYF. DNA for the CDR3: TGTGCCAGCAGTTTTGGGCAGAACCTGGGCATTCAGTACTTC.

The V gene is TRBV7-6, the J gene TRBJ2-1, with D uncertain. The ends were cut back, 5 bases at V and 9 bases at J, with 11 bases in the middle. CDR1 SGHVS and CDR2 FNYEAQ come from the germline V gene. The CDR3 runs 12 residues. The CDR3 sequence: CASSLPNGEQFF. CDR3 coding DNA: TGTGCCAGCAGCCTCCCTAACGGTGAGCAGTTCTTC.

V is TRBV5-6 and J is TRBJ2-1; the match to TRBD2 covers 8 bases. The CDR3 is 17 residues long. Per germline, CDR1 SGHDT and CDR2 YYEEEE. Trimming at V came to 4 bases and at J to 3 bases, leaving 12 bases not matched to a gene. The DNA for the CDR3 is TGTGCCAGCAGCCCTATAACGACTAGCGCCTTCTACAATGAGCAGTTCTTC. Its protein is CASSPITTSAFYNEQFF. Filled out from reference TRBV5-6 and TRBJ2-1, the complete variable domain reads DAGVTQSPTHLIKTRGQQVTLRCSPKSGHDTVSWYQQALGQGPQFIFQYYEEEERQRGNFPDRFSGHQFPNYSSELNVNALLLGDSALYLCASSPITTSAFYNEQFFGPGTRLTVL.

This clonotype was recorded at least ten times. This chain connects TRBV7-9 to TRBJ2-2; no firm D call. Germline loops: CDR1 SEHNR, CDR2 FQNEAQ (reference sequence). With 2 bases removed from V and 3 bases from J, the gap between germline ends came to 1 base. The length of the CDR3 is 12 residues. In nucleotides, the CDR3 is TGTGCCAGCAGCTTATACACCGGGGAGCTGTTTTTT. This translates into CASSLYTGELFF.

Many counts were recorded for this clonotype. The rearrangement links TRBV7-9 to TRBJ2-3; 11 bases map to TRBD2. V shed 5 bases, J shed 2 bases, and the junction held 6 bases outside the gene matches. In germline, CDR1 is SEHNR, CDR2 FQNEAQ (reference sequence). CDR3 length: 16 residues. This CDR3 reads CASSRGTSGATDTQYF. As DNA, the CDR3 is TGTGCCAGCAGCCGCGGGACTAGCGGAGCCACAGATACGCAGTATTTT.

This clonotype was counted ten times or more. The V call is TRBV10-3, the J call TRBJ2-1, with 8 bases that match TRBD1. J was trimmed by 3 bases and V by 2 bases; bases with no gene match: 3. Germline V gene sequence: CDR1 ENHRY, CDR2 SYGVKD. The CDR3 has 15 residues. DNA for the CDR3: TGTGCCATCAGTGAGGGGACAGGAGGCTACAATGAGCAGTTCTTC. Protein: CAISEGTGGYNEQFF.

J is TRBJ2-2 and V is TRBV29-1, with a possible D match to TRBD1 (5 bases). CDR3 length: 13 amino acids. V was clipped by 4 bases and J by 0 bases, with 6 bases between them. Germline CDR1 is SQVTM and CDR2 is ANQGSEA. The CDR3 is CSVGTTNTGELFF. In DNA, the CDR3 is TGCAGCGTTGGGACAACGAACACCGGGGAGCTGTTTTTT.

In its sample, this clonotype was seen many times. This chain's CDR3 is CASSLPGGGDYTDTQYF. The CDR3 coding sequence is TGCGCCAGCAGCCTCCCGGGTGGGGGGGACTACACAGATACGCAGTATTTT. The V gene is TRBV5-1, the J gene TRBJ2-3, with TRBD2 identical over 7 bases. V trimming: 4 bases; J trimming: 2 bases; junction bases outside the gene matches: 13. This CDR3 is 17 amino acids long. Germline CDR1 and CDR2: SGHRS and YFSETQ.

This clonotype appeared many times. The rearrangement uses TRBV5-1 and TRBJ2-7, with TRBD1 matching 7 bases. The CDR3 has 18 amino acids. The germline gives CDR1 SGHRS, CDR2 YFSETQ. With V trimmed by 0 bases and J by 3 bases, 15 bases remained unmatched. CDR3: CASSLVFRVPRQGYEQYV. The CDR3 nucleotides read TGCGCCAGCAGCTTGGTCTTTCGGGTGCCGCGACAGGGCTACGAGCAGTACGTC.

This clonotype occurred many times. The rearrangement links TRBV21-1 to TRBJ2-3; TRBD2, the table's D call, lacks a check against the DNA. TRBV21-1 is deemed a pseudogene. The CDR3 loop spans 16 amino acids. DNA of the CDR3: TGTGCCAGCAGCACACGGAGCGACCTAGGAGGAGATACGCAGTATTTT. Translation gives CASSTRSDLGGDTQYF.

This clonotype was observed many times. Because it lacks the conserved phenylalanine or tryptophan at the end, this CDR3 is likely a read error. The chain couples TRBV5-6 to TRBJ2-7; D is undetermined. The germline V gene encodes CDR1 SGHDT and CDR2 YYEEEE. V was trimmed by 4 bases and J by 0 bases, leaving 8 bases between them. CDR3 size: 13 residues. Here the CDR3 DNA reads TGTGCCAGCAGCCACACTAACTCCTACGAGCAGTACCTC. Translation gives CASSHTNSYEQYL.

The gene calls are TRBV12-3 or TRBV12-4 and TRBJ2-3; 10 positions agree with TRBD1. J lost 3 bases, V lost 4 bases, and 10 bases had no gene match. The CDR3 has 17 residues. Written as DNA, the CDR3 is TGTGCCAGCAGTTATTCTCCGGGACAGGGGATAACAGATACGCAGTATTTT. This encodes CASSYSPGQGITDTQYF.

This clonotype was observed at least ten times. The chain has TRBV5-6 and TRBJ2-1, with no clear D. Germline V gene data show CDR1 as SGHDT and CDR2 as YYEEEE. The CDR3 totals 12 residues. V lost 0 bases and J 12 bases, leaving 10 bases between the germline ends. CDR3 DNA sequence: TGTGCCAGCAGCTTGGGACAAACAGCGCAGTTCTTC. Encoded protein: CASSLGQTAQFF.

The chain has TRBV28 and TRBJ2-2; TRBD1 aligns across 9 bases. After removal of 3 bases from V and 3 bases from J, the junction contained 5 bases not matched to a gene. From germline, CDR1 is MDHEN and CDR2 SYDVKM. This CDR3 region has 16 residues. The CDR3: CASSFYRGRDTGELFF. The CDR3 coding sequence is TGTGCCAGCAGTTTTTACAGGGGGCGCGACACCGGGGAGCTGTTTTTT.

This clonotype was seen many times. V is TRBV7-2 and J is TRBJ2-7, with 8 bases that match TRBD1. The CDR3 extends over 14 amino acids. Germline V gene sequence: CDR1 SGHTA, CDR2 FQGNSA. J gave up 7 bases and V 6 bases, and 11 bases lay outside the gene matches. The CDR3 region has the DNA TGTGCCAGCAGTTCTATTGACAGGGGTCCGGAGCAGTACTTC. Protein sequence: CASSSIDRGPEQYF.

To note about this clonotype: This clone may be a read error of a much larger clone one base away. J is TRBJ2-3 and V is TRBV24-1, with D possibly being TRBD2 (5 bases). The CDR3 contains 12 residues. Germline lookup yields CDR1 KGHDR and CDR2 SFDVKD. As DNA, the CDR3 is TGTCCCACCAGTGTCTGGGAGAGCATGCAGTATTTT. As protein: CPTSVWESMQYF.

This clonotype was found many times. The rearrangement uses TRBV12-3 or TRBV12-4 and TRBJ2-1; the D gene is possibly TRBD2 (5 bases). Deletions cut 6 bases from V and 5 bases from J, with 14 bases between. This CDR3 spans 14 amino acids. The chain's CDR3 is CASSRAVGDNEQFF. The CDR3 bases are TGTGCCAGCAGCAGAGCGGTAGGCGACAATGAGCAGTTCTTC.

This clonotype was recorded at least ten times. J is TRBJ1-1 and V is TRBV9; D remains unclear. Germline V gene sequence: CDR1 SGDLS, CDR2 YYNGEE. The CDR3 is 13 residues long. V was clipped by 3 bases and J by 0 bases, with 6 bases between them. The CDR3 loop is CASSAHMNTEAFF. The DNA for the CDR3 is TGTGCCAGCAGCGCCCACATGAACACTGAAGCTTTCTTT.